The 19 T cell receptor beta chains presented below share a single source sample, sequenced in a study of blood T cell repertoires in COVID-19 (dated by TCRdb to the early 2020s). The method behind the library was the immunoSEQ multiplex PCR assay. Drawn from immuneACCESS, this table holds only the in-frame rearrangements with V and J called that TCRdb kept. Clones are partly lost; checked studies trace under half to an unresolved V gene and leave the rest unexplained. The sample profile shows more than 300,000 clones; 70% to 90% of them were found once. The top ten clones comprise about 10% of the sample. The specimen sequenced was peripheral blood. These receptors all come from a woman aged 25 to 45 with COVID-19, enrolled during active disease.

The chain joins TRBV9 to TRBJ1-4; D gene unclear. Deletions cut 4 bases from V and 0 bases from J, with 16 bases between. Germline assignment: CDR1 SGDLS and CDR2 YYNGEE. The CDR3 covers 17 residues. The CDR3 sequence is CASSPSPRLTTNEKLFF. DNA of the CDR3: TGTGCCAGCAGCCCAAGCCCCAGACTTACAACTAATGAAAAACTGTTTTTT.

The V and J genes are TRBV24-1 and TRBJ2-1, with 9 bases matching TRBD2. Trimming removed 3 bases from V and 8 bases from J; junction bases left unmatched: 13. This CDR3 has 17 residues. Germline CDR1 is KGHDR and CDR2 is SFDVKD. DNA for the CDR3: TGTGCCACCAGTGATCCTAGCGGGGCAGCATTGGTCCATGAGCAGTTCTTC. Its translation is CATSDPSGAALVHEQFF.

The CDR3 bases are TGTGCCAGTATCCCCGGGCGGGTACCCAGGAACACTGAAGCTTTCTTT. Its translation: CASIPGRVPRNTEAFF. The J gene is TRBJ1-1, the V gene TRBV19, with unresolved D. This CDR3 contains 16 residues. The V end lost 7 bases, the J end lost 1 base, and 19 bases lay between the germline ends. Per germline, CDR1 LNHDA and CDR2 SQIVND (reference sequence).

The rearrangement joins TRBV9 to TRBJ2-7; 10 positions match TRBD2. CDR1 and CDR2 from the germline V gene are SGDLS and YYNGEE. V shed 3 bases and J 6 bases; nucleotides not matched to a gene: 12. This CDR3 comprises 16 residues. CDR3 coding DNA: TGTGCCAGCAGCGAAACTAGCGGGGAGGCTAGGAGCGAGCAGTACTTC. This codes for CASSETSGEARSEQYF.

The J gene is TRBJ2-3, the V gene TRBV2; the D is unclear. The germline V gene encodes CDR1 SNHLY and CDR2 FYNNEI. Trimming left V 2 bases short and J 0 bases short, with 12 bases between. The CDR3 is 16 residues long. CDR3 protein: CASSEQAYPSTDTQYF. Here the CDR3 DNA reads TGTGCCAGCAGTGAACAGGCGTATCCTAGCACAGATACGCAGTATTTT.

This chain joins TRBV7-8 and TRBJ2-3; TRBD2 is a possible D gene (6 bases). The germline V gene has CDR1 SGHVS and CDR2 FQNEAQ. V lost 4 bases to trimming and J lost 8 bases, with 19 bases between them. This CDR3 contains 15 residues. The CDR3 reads CASSSVWVRESTQYF. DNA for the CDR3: TGTGCCAGCAGCTCAGTTTGGGTTCGGGAGAGTACGCAGTATTTT. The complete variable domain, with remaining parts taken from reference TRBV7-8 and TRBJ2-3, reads GAGVSQSPRYKVAKRGQDVALRCDPISGHVSLFWYQQALGQGPEFLTYFQNEAQLDKSGLPSDRFFAERPEGSVSTLKIQRTQQEDSAVYLCASSSVWVRESTQYFGPGTRLTVL.

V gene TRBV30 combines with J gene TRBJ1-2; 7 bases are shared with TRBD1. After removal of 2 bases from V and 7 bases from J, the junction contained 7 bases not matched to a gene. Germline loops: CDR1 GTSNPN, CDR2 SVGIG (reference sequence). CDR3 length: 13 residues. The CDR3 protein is CAWSSQGFRGYTF. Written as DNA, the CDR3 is TGTGCCTGGAGTTCACAGGGGTTCCGTGGCTACACCTTC.

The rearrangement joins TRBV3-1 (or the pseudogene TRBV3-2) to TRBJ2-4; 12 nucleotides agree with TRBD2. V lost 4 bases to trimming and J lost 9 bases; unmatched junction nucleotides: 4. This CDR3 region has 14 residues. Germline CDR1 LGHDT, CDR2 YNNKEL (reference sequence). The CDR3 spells CASSLRLAGAIQYF. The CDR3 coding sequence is TGTGCCAGCAGCCTTCGACTAGCGGGAGCCATTCAGTACTTC.

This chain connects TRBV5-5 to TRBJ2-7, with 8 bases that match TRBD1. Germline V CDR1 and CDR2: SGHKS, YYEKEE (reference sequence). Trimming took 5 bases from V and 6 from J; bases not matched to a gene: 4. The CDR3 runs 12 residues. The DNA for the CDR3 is TGTGCCAGCAGGACAGGGGATCTCGAGCAGTACTTC. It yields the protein CASRTGDLEQYF.

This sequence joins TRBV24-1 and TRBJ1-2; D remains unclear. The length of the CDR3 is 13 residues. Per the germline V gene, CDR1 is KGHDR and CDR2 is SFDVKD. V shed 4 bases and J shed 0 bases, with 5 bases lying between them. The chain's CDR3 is CATSESANYGYTF. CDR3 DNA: TGTGCCACCAGTGAGTCGGCTAACTATGGCTACACCTTC.

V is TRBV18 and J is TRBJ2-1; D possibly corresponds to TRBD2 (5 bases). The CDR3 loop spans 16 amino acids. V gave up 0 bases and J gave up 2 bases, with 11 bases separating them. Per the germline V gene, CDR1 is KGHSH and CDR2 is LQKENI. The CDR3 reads CASSPPREGPYNEQFF. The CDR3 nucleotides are TGTGCCAGCTCACCACCCCGGGAAGGCCCCTACAATGAGCAGTTCTTC.

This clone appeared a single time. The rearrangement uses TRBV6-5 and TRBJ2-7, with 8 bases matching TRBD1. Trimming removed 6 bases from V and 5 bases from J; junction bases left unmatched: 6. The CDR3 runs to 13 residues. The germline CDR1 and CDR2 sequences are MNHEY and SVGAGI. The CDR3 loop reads CASSRDRGHEQYF. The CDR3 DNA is TGTGCCAGCAGCCGCGACAGGGGCCACGAGCAGTACTTC.

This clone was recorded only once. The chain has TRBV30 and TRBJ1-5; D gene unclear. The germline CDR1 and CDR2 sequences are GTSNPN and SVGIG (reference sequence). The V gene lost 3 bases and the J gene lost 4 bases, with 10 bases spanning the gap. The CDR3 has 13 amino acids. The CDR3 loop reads CAWSAADNQPQHF. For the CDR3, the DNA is TGTGCCTGGAGCGCGGCGGATAATCAGCCCCAGCATTTT.

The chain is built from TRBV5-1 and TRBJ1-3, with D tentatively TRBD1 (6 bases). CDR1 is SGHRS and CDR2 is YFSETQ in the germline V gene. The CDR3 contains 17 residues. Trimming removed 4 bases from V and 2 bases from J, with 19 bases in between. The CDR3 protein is CASSRSLDRSAGNTIYF. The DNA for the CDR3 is TGCGCCAGCAGCCGATCCCTGGACAGATCAGCTGGAAACACCATATATTTT.

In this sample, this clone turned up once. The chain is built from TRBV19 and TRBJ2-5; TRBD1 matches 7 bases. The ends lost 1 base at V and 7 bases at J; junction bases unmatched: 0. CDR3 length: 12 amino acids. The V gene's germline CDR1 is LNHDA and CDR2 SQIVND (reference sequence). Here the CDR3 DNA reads TGTGCCAGTAGTATAGCAGGGGGGACCCAGTACTTC. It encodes CASSIAGGTQYF.

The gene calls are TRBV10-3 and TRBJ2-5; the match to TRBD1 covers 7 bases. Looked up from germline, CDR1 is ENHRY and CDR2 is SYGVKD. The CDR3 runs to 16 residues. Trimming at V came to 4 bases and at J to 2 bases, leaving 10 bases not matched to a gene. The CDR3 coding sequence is TGTGCCATCAGTGGGGCCCGGGACAGTCCTCAAGAGACCCAGTACTTC. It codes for CAISGARDSPQETQYF.

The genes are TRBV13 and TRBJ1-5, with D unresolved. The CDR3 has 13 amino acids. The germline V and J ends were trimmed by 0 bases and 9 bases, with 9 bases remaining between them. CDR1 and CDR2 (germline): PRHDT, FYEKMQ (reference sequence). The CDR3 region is CASSLGTAGPQHF. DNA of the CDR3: TGTGCCAGCAGCTTAGGGACCGCAGGGCCCCAGCATTTT. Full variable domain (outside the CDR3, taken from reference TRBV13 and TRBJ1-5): AAGVIQSPRHLIKEKRETATLKCYPIPRHDTVYWYQQGPGQDPQFLISFYEKMQSDKGSIPDRFSAQQFSDYHSELNMSSLELGDSALYFCASSLGTAGPQHFGDGTRLSIL.

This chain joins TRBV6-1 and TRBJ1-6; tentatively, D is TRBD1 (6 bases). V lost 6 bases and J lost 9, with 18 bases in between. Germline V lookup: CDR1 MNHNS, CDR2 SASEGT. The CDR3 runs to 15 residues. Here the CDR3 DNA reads TGTGCCAGCAGCTACGCGGGGGCGGGAGCTTCACCCCTCCACTTT. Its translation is CASSYAGAGASPLHF.

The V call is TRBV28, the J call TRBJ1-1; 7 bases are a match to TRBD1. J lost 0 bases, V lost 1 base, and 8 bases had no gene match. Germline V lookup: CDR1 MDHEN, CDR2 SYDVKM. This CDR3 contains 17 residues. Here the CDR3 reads CASSLFAGGTLNTEAFF. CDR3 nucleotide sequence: TGTGCCAGCAGTTTATTTGCAGGGGGGACTTTGAACACTGAAGCTTTCTTT.